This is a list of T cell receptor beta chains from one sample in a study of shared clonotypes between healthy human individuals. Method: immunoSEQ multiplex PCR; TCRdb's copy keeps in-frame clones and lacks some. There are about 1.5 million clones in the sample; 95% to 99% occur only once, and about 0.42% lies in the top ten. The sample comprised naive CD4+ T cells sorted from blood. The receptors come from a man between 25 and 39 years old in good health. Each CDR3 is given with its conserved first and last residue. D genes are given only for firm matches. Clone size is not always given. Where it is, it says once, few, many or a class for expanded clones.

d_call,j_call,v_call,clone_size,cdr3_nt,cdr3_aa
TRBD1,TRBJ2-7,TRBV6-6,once,TGTGCCAGCAGACAAGGACAGGGTGTCTCCTACGAGCAGTACTTC,CASRQGQGVSYEQYF
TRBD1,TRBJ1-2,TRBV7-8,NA,TGTGCCAGCAGCTTAGGGGACAGGCCCCGGGATGGCTACACCTTC,CASSLGDRPRDGYTF
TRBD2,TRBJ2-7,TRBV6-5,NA,TGTGCCAGCCATACCAGGACTAGCGGAACCTACGAGCAGTACTTC,CASHTRTSGTYEQYF
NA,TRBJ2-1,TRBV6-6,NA,TGTGCCAGCAGTTACCGATACGGGAAGGATGAGCAGTTCTTC,CASSYRYGKDEQFF
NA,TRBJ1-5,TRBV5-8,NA,TGTGCCAGCAGCGCTAGCAGGGGTAGCAATCAGCCCCAGCATTTT,CASSASRGSNQPQHF
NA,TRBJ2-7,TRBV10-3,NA,TGTGCCACGACAGGGGAGGGCTACGAGCAGTACTTC,CATTGEGYEQYF
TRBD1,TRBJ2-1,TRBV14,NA,TGTGCCAGCAGCCCTCGAGGACAGGGACGATGGCAGTTCTTC,CASSPRGQGRWQFF
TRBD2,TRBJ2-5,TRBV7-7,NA,TGTGCTAGCAGCAGACCGGGACTAGCGGAAGAGACCCAGTACTTC,CASSRPGLAEETQYF
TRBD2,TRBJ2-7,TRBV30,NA,TGTGCCTGGCCCGGTAGCGGGAGGGCCGGGGAGCAGTACTTC,CAWPGSGRAGEQYF
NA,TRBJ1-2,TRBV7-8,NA,TGTGCCAGCAGCTTAACGTCCGGCAGCTGGGCGTCCTATGGCTACACCTTC,CASSLTSGSWASYGYTF
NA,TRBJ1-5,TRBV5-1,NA,TGCGCCAGCAGCTTAATTCAGCCCCAGCATTTT,CASSLIQPQHF
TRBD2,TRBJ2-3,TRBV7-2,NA,TGTGCCAGCAGCTTAGTAGCGGGAGGGCCGAGGGATACGCAGTATTTT,CASSLVAGGPRDTQYF
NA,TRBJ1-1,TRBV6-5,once,TGTGCCAGCAGCAGGGTTTTCGGGGAGAAAGCTTTCTTT,CASSRVFGEKAFF
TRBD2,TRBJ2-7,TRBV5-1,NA,TGCGCCAGCAGCTTGGCGACTAGCGGGAAAGTATCATACGAGCAGTACTTC,CASSLATSGKVSYEQYF
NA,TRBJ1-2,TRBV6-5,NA,TGTGCCAGCAGTTACCACCCCCGGAGAGGGTACTATGGCTACACCTTC,CASSYHPRRGYYGYTF
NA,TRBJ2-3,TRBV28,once,TGTGCCAGCACCACCGGTAACACAGATACGCAGTATTTT,CASTTGNTDTQYF